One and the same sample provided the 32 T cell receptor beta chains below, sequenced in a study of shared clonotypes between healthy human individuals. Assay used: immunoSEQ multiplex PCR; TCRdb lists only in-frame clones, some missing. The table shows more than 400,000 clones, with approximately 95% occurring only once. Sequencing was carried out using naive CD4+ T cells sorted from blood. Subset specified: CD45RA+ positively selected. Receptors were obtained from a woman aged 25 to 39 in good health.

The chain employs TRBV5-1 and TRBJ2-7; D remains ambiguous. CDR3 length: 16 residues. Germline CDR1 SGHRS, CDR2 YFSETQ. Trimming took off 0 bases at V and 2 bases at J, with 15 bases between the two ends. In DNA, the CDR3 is TGCGCCAGCAGCTTGGCTCCGGGTATAACAACCTACGAGCAGTACTTC. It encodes CASSLAPGITTYEQYF.

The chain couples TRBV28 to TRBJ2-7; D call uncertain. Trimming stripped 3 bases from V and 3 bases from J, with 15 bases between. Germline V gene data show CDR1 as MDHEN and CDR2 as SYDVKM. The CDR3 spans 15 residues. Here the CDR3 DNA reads TGTGCCAGCAGTTTCGGCGGAAGTGATAACTACGAGCAGTACTTC. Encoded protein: CASSFGGSDNYEQYF.

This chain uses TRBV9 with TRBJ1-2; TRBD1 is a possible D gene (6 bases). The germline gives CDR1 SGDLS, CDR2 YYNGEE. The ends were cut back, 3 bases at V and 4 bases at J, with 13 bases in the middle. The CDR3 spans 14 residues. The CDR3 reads CASSGGGGAYGYTF. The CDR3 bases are TGTGCCAGCAGCGGAGGGGGAGGGGCCTATGGCTACACCTTC.

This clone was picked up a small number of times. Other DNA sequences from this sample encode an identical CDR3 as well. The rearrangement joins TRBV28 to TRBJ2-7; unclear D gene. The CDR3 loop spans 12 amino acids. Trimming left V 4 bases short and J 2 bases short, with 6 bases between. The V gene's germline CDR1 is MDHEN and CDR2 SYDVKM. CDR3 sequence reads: CASSSVTYEQYF. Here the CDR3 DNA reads TGTGCCAGCAGTTCTGTTACCTACGAGCAGTACTTC. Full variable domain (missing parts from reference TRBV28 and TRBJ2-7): DVKVTQSSRYLVKRTGEKVFLECVQDMDHENMFWYRQDPGLGLRLIYFSYDVKMKEKGDIPEGYSVSREKKERFSLILESASTNQTSMYLCASSSVTYEQYFGPGTRLTVT.

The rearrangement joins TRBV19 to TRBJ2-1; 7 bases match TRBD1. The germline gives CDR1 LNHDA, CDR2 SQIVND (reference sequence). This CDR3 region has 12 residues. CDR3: CVTRDRGNEQFF. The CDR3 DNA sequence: TGTGTCACACGGGACAGAGGTAATGAGCAGTTCTTC.

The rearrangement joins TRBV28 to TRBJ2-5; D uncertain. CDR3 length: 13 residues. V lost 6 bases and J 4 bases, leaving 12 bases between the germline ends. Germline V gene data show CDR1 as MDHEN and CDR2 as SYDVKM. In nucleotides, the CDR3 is TGTGCCAGCAGGTCCTACGAACGAGAGACCCAGTACTTC. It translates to CASRSYERETQYF.

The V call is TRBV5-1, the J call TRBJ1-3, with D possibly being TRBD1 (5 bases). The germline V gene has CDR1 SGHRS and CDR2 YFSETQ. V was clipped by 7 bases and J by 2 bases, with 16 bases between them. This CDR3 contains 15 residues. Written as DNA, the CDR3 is TGCGCCAGCGGACTTTCGGGGGGTGCTGGAAACACCATATATTTT. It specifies CASGLSGGAGNTIYF.

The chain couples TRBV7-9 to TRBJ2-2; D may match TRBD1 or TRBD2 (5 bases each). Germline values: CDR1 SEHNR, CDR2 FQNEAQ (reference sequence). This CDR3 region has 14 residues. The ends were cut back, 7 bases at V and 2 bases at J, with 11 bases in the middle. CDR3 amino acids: CASIRDRNTGELFF. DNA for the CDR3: TGTGCCAGCATCAGGGACCGCAACACCGGGGAGCTGTTTTTT.

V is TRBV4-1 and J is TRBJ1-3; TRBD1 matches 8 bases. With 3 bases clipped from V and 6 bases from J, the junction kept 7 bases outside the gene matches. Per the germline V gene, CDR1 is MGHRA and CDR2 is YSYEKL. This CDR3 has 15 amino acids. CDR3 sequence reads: CASSQAGTGKNTIYF. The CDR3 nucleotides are TGCGCCAGCAGCCAGGCGGGGACAGGCAAAAACACCATATATTTT.

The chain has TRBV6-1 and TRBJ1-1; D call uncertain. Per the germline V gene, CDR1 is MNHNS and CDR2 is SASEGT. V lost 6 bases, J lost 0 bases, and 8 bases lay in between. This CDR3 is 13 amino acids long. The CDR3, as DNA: TGTGCCAGCAGGGTCAGCCTGAACACTGAAGCTTTCTTT. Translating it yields CASRVSLNTEAFF.

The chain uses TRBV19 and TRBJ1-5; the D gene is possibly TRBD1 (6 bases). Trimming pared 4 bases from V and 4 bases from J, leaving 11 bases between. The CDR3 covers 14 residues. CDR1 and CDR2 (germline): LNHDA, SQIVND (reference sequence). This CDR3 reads CASSKDSQNQPQHF. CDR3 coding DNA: TGTGCCAGTAGTAAGGACAGCCAAAATCAGCCCCAGCATTTT.

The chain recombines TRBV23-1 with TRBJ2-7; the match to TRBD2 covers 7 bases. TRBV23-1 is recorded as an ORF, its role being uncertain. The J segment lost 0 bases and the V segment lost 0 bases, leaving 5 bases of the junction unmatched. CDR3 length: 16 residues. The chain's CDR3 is CASSQSGLPSSYEQYF. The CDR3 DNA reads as TGCGCCAGCAGTCAATCGGGACTACCCAGCTCCTACGAGCAGTACTTC.

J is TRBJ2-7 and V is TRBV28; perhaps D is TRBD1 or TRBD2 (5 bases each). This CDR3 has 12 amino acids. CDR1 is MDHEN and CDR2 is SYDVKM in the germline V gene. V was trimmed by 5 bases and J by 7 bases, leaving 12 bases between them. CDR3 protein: CASSQGSGEQYF. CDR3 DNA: TGTGCCAGCAGTCAGGGCAGCGGAGAGCAGTACTTC.

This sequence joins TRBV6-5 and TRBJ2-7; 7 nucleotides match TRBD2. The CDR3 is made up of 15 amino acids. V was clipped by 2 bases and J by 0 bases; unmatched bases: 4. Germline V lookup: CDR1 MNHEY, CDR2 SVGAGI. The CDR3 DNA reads TGTGCCAGCAGTTACGATGGCGGGAGCTCCTACGAGCAGTACTTC. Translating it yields CASSYDGGSSYEQYF.

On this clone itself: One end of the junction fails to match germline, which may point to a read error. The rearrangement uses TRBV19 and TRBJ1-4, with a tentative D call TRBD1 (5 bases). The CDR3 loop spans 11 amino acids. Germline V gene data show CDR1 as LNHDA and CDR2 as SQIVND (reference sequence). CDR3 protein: CASSRGEKLFF. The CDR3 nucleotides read TGTGCCAGCAGTAGGGGTGAAAAACTGTTTTTT.

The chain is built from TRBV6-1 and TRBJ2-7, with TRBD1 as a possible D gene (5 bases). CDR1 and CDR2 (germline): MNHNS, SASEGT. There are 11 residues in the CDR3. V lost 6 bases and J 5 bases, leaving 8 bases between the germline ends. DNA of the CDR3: TGTGCCAGCAGGCAGGGCCACGAGCAGTACTTC. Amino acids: CASRQGHEQYF.

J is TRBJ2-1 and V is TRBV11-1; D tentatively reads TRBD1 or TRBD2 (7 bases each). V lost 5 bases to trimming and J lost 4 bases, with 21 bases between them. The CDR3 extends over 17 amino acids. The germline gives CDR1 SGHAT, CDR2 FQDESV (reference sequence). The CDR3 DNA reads TGTGCCAGCAGCCTAACGGGGAGGGGGCAGGGATACAATGAGCAGTTCTTC. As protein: CASSLTGRGQGYNEQFF.

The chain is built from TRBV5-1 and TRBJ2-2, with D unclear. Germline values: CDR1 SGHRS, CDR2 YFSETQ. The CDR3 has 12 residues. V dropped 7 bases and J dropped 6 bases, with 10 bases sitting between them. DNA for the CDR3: TGCGCCAGCTATAGCTATTCCGGGGAGCTGTTTTTT. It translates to CASYSYSGELFF.

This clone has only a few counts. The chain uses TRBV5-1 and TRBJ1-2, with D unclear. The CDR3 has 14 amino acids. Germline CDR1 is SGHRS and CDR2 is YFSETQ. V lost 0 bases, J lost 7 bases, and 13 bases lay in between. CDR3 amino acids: CASSLVGFGSGYTF. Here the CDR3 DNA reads TGCGCCAGCAGCTTGGTTGGCTTTGGTTCTGGCTACACCTTC.

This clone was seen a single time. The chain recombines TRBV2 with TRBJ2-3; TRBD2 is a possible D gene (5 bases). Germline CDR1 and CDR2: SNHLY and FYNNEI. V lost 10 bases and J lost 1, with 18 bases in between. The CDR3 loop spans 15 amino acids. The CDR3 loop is CATQRFQDGTDTQYF. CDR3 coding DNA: TGTGCCACACAGCGGTTCCAGGACGGCACAGATACGCAGTATTTT. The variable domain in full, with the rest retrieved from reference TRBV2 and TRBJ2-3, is EPEVTQTPSHQVTQMGQEVILRCVPISNHLYFYWYRQILGQKVEFLVSFYNNEISEKSEIFDDQFSVERPDGSNFTLKIRSTKLEDSAMYFCATQRFQDGTDTQYFGPGTRLTVL.

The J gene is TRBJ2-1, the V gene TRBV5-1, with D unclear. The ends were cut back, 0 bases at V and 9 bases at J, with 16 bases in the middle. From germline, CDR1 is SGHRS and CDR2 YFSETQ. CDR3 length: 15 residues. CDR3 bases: TGCGCCAGCAGCTTGGTATTAGCCCAGACCGGTGAGCAGTTCTTC. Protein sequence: CASSLVLAQTGEQFF.

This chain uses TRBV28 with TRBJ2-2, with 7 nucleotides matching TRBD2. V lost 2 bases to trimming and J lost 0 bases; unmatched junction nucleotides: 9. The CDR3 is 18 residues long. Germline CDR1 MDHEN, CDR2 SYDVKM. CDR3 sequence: CASSLIRLADANTGELFF. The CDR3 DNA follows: TGTGCCAGCAGTTTAATTAGACTAGCCGACGCGAACACCGGGGAGCTGTTTTTT.

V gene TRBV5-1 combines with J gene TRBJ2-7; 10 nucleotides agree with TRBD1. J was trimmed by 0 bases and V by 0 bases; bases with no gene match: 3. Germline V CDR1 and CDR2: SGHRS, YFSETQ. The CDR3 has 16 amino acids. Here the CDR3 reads CASSLEGQGSSYEQYF. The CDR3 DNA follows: TGCGCCAGCAGCTTGGAGGGACAGGGGTCCTCCTACGAGCAGTACTTC.

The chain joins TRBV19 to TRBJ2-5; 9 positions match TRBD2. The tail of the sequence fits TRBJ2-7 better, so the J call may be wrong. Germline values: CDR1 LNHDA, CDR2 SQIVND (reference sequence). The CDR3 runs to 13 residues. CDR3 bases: TGTGCCAGCAATAGCGGGAGTGGGAACGAGCAGTACTTC. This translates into CASNSGSGNEQYF.

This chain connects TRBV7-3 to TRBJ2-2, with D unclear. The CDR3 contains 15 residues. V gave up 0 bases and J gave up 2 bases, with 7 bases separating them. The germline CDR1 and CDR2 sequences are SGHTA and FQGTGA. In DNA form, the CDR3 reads TGTGCCAGCAGCTTAACCCCGCTAAACACCGGGGAGCTGTTTTTT. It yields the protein CASSLTPLNTGELFF.

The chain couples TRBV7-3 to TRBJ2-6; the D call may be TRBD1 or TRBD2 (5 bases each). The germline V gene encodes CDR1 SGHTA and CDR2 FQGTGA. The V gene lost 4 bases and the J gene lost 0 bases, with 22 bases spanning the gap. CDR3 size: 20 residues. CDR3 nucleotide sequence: TGTGCCAGCAGCTCACGGCACGTGGGACCAACAAGCTCTGGGGCCAACGTCCTGACTTTC. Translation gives CASSSRHVGPTSSGANVLTF.

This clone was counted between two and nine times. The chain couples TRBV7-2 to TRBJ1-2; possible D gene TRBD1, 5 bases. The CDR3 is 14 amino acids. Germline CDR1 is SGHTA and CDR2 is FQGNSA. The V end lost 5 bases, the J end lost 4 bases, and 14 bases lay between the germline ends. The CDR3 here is CASSTRAEGYGYTF. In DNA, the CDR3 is TGTGCCAGCAGCACCAGGGCGGAGGGCTATGGCTACACCTTC.

The CDR3 DNA sequence: TGTGCCAGCACTATTTGGAGCCTATCGGGCGAGCAGTACTTC. It is translated as CASTIWSLSGEQYF. This chain uses TRBV2 with TRBJ2-5; D gene unclear. The end of the DNA aligns better with TRBJ2-7, so the J call may be wrong. The germline V gene has CDR1 SNHLY and CDR2 FYNNEI. The CDR3 consists of 14 residues.

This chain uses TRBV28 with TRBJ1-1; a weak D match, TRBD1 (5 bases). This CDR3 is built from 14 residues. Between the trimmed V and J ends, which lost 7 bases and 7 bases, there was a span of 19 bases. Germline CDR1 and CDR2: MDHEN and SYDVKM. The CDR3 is CASKKGARSFEAFF. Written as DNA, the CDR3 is TGTGCCAGCAAGAAAGGGGCGCGGAGCTTTGAAGCTTTCTTT.

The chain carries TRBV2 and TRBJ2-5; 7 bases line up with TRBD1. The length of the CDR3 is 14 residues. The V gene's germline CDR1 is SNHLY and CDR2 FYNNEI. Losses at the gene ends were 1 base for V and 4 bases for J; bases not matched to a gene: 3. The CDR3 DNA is TGTGCCAGCAGTGAAGACAGGGGCAGAGAGACCCAGTACTTC. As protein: CASSEDRGRETQYF.

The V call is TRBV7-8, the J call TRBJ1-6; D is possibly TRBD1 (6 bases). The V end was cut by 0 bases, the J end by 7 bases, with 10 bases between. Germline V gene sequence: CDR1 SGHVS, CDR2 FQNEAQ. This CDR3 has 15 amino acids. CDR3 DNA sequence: TGTGCCAGCAGCTTAGCGCACAGGGAAAATTCACCCCTCCACTTT. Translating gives CASSLAHRENSPLHF.

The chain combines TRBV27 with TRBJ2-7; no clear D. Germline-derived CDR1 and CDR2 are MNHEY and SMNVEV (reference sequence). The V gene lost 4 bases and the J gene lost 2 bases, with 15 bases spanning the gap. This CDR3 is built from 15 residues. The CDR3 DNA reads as TGTGCCAGCAGTTCCCCTACCCGGAGTACCTACGAGCAGTACTTC. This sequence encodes CASSSPTRSTYEQYF.